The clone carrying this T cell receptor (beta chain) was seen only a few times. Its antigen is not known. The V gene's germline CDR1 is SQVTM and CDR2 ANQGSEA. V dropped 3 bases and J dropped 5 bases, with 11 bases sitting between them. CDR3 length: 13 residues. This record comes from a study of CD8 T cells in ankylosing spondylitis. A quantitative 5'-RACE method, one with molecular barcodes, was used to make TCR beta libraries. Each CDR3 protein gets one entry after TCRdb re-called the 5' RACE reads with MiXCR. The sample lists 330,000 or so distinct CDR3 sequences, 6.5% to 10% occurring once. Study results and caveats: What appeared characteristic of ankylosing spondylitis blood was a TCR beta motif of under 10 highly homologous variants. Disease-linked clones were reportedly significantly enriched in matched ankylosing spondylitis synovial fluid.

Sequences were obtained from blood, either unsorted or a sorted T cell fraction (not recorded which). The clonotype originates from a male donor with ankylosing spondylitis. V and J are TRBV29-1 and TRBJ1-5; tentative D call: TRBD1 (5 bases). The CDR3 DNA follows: TGCAGCGTTGAGGTCGGGGGGGATCAGCCCCAGCATTTT. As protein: CSVEVGGDQPQHF.